This section outlines one T cell receptor beta chain sequence together with its context. This CDR3 has 15 amino acids. Germline-derived CDR1 and CDR2 are SQVTM and ANQGSEA. Trimming at V came to 7 bases and at J to 5 bases, leaving 14 bases not matched to a gene. A second 7 to 11 cycle PCR used barcoded and J-beta primers. TCRdb reprocessed the 5' RACE reads via MiXCR and lists one record per CDR3 protein. The table has fewer than 650,000 distinct CDR3 sequences, over 25% seen once. This record belongs to a study of blood T cells in healthy people across ages. This sample was also put to use in a study of T cells of mothers and their children.

Specimen: blood. This sequence originates from a boy between 2 and 10 years old in good health. The V call is TRBV29-1, the J call TRBJ2-5; 9 bases agree with TRBD2. The CDR3 loop is CSADPTSGSLETQYF. In DNA form, the CDR3 reads TGCAGCGCCGATCCGACTAGCGGTTCCCTGGAGACCCAGTACTTC.